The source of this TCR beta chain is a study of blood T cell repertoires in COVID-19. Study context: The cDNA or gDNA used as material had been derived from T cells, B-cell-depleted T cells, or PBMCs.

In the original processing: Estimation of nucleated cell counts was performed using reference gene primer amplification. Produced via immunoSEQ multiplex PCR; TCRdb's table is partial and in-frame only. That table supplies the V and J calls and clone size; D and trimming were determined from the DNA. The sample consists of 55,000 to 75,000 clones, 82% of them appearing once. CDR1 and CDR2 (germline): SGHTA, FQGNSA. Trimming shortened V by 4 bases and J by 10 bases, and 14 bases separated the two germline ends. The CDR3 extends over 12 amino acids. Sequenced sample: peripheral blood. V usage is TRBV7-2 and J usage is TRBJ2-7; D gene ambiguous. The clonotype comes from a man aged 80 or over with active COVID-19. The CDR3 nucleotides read TGTGCCAGCAGCTCAGCCTCATTCACACAGTACTTC. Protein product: CASSSASFTQYF.